This TCR beta chain came from a study of T cells after yellow fever vaccination. The study's findings and limits: Booster sampling recovered most clones from primary vaccination (roughly 97% CD4, approximately 90% CD8).

Researchers made TCR cDNA using 5'RACE template switching, and this step added a universal primer site and UMIs. TCRdb reprocessed the 5' RACE reads with MiXCR, giving one entry per CDR3 protein. The table shows about 550,000 distinct CDR3 sequences, with about 19% occurring only once. On this clonotype itself: Its antigen is not identified.

Germline CDR1 DFQATT, CDR2 SNEGSKA (reference sequence). V was clipped by 6 bases and J by 4 bases; unmatched bases: 14. The CDR3 covers 15 residues. The TCR comes from a man aged 30 to 45 who received the YFV17D yellow fever vaccine. The sequences come from PBMCs, collected 15 days after the yellow fever booster vaccination. J is TRBJ2-7 and V is TRBV20-1, with 8 nucleotides matching TRBD1. DNA of the CDR3: TGCAGTGCAAACGCCCAGGGGGCGCGGGGATACGAGCAGTACTTC. Translation: CSANAQGARGYEQYF.